This TCR beta chain was retrieved from a study of T cell responses to AZD1222 COVID-19 vaccine. Looked up from germline, CDR1 is DFQATT and CDR2 is SNEGSKA (reference sequence). The V and J ends lost 6 bases and 7 bases respectively, with 12 bases between them. The CDR3 length is 11 residues. The data were produced by immunoSEQ multiplex PCR, yet TCRdb's version contains in-frame clones alone and is incomplete. Found here are 100,000 to 150,000 clones, around 86% of them singletons; the top ten hold roughly 6.3%. This clone was found once. Its target is unknown. Whole-study results and caveats: Spike was spanned by vaccine-associated CD4 TCRs, with dominance at 160-218 and 743-854. Clonal diversity may have been underestimated, and the donors were mostly white British, with more females than males.

This rearrangement joins TRBV20-1 to TRBJ1-1; unclear D gene. The sample here was peripheral blood, taken on day 0 of AZD1222 vaccination. The clonotype comes from an adult in good health. The CDR3 DNA reads TGCAGTGCCAGCAGTAGTATTGAAGCTTTCTTT. Translating it yields CSASSSIEAFF.